This note documents a single TCR beta chain sequence. The data stem from a study of blood T cell repertoires in COVID-19. Turning to the study itself: T cells, B-cell-depleted T cells, or PBMCs supplied cDNA or gDNA.

Germline V gives CDR1 SEHNR, CDR2 FQNEAQ (reference sequence). The CDR3 has 14 residues. Between the trimmed V and J ends, which lost 2 bases and 2 bases, there was a span of 9 bases. TCRdb's table, derived via immunoSEQ multiplex PCR, lists solely in-frame clones and lacks some. The sample consists of 150,000 to 250,000 clones, around 94% of them appearing once. The origin of this receptor is a man under 40 with COVID-19, enrolled during active disease. Sequenced material: peripheral blood. The rearrangement links TRBV7-9 to TRBJ1-2; tentatively, D is TRBD1 (5 bases). The CDR3 nucleotides read TGTGCCAGCAGCTTACAGGGTGGGAACTATGGCTACACCTTC. It codes for CASSLQGGNYGYTF.